This passage covers 8 T cell receptor beta chains from one sample sequenced in a study of naive and memory T cell subsets. For blood and skin samples, reverse transcription used TCR alpha and beta constant primers. TCRdb reanalysed the UMI-ligation and nested PCR reads using MiXCR and keeps one entry per CDR3 protein. Seen here are over 15,000 distinct CDR3 sequences, nearly 9.5% observed once, and the top ten hold almost 7%. The treatment: skin biopsy from PPD injection site in Mantoux-positive individual. Unsorted total RNA, roughly 1 to 1000 ng, was DNase treated before reverse transcription. The sample in question was skin, obtained from a tuberculin skin test site. The source is an adult in good health.

This clonotype was counted a few times. The J gene is TRBJ1-1, the V gene TRBV14; maybe TRBD1 (5 bases). The CDR3 is made up of 13 amino acids. The germline V gene has CDR1 SGHDN and CDR2 FVKESK. V lost 3 bases to trimming and J lost 7 bases, with 12 bases between them. CDR3 DNA sequence: TGTGCCAGCAGCCACCCCCCAGGACATGAAGCTTTCTTT. Translation: CASSHPPGHEAFF.

V and J are TRBV2 and TRBJ1-6; D unresolved. This CDR3 region has 16 residues. Between the trimmed V and J ends, which lost 1 base and 6 bases, there was a span of 13 bases. Germline CDR1 SNHLY, CDR2 FYNNEI. This CDR3 reads CASSEEPGEVNSPLHF. The CDR3 DNA reads as TGTGCCAGCAGTGAAGAGCCAGGCGAAGTTAATTCACCCCTCCACTTT.

The gene calls are TRBV9 and TRBJ2-7; D is ambiguous. Germline assignment: CDR1 SGDLS and CDR2 YYNGEE. The V end was cut by 3 bases, the J end by 3 bases, with 10 bases between. The length of the CDR3 is 13 residues. The CDR3 DNA sequence: TGTGCCAGCAGCGGCAATACGGACTACGAGCAGTACTTC. Translated: CASSGNTDYEQYF.

Comment on this clonotype: The germline gene is not matched at one end of the junction; a read error may be the cause. V and J are TRBV4-1 and TRBJ1-2; D might be TRBD1 (5 bases). The CDR3 runs 16 residues. The V gene's germline CDR1 is MGHRA and CDR2 YSYEKL. CDR3 DNA sequence: TGCGCCAGCAGCCAAGTGCGAGGGACGAGTCACGATGGCGACACCTTC. Protein sequence: CASSQVRGTSHDGDTF.

This clonotype was seen many times. This rearrangement joins TRBV2 to TRBJ2-7; D is ambiguous. CDR1 is SNHLY, CDR2 FYNNEI, per germline. This CDR3 has 12 amino acids. Trimming pared 3 bases from V and 2 bases from J, leaving 5 bases between. The CDR3 bases are TGTGCCAGCAGTGACAGGACCTACGAGCAGTACTTC. Translating gives CASSDRTYEQYF.

This clonotype was seen only a few times. A much larger clone lies one base from this, so it may be a read error. This chain's CDR3 is CASSVVRAGELFF. CDR3 sequence (DNA): TGTGCCAGCAGCGTAGTCCGTGCCGGGGAGCTGTTTTTT. This chain uses TRBV9 with TRBJ2-2, with D hard to call. This CDR3 spans 13 amino acids. V was clipped by 0 bases and J by 6 bases, with 6 bases between them. Germline CDR1 SGDLS, CDR2 YYNGEE.

The chain combines TRBV6-5 with TRBJ2-7; TRBD1 matches 7 bases. The CDR3 is 17 amino acids. Germline loops: CDR1 MNHEY, CDR2 SVGAGI. V gave up 5 bases and J gave up 1 base; unmatched junction bases: 14. Here the CDR3 DNA reads TGTGCCAGCAGTCCCGACATCGGCAGGGGGTCTTCCTACGAGCAGTACTTC. It specifies CASSPDIGRGSSYEQYF.

The chain links TRBV27 to TRBJ2-7; 9 bases are a match to TRBD1. Germline values: CDR1 MNHEY, CDR2 SMNVEV (reference sequence). This CDR3 region has 16 residues. V was clipped by 5 bases and J by 7 bases; unmatched bases: 15. CDR3: CASSARTGAPLGEQYF. The CDR3 coding sequence is TGTGCCAGCAGTGCTCGGACAGGGGCGCCGTTAGGGGAGCAGTACTTC.